What follows are 16 T cell receptor beta chains derived from one specimen sequenced in a study of T cell changes during pregnancy in multiple sclerosis. Using immunoSEQ multiplex PCR, the repertoire was profiled, and TCRdb retains in-frame clones only, with some absent. Counted here are some 38,000 clones, 75% to 95% occurring once; the ten biggest clones make up roughly 12%. The starting material was CD8+ T cells from peripheral blood mononuclear cells, obtained after pregnancy. All receptors come from a female donor with multiple sclerosis, enrolled in a pregnancy study.

The gene calls are TRBV19 and TRBJ2-3, with 10 bases aligning to TRBD1. The V and J ends lost 6 bases and 0 bases, in that order; junction bases with no gene match: 15. This CDR3 has 19 residues. The germline V gene has CDR1 LNHDA and CDR2 SQIVND (reference sequence). The CDR3 protein is CASRRQGAGMRSSTDTQYF. CDR3 coding DNA: TGTGCCAGTAGAAGACAGGGGGCAGGAATGAGATCAAGCACAGATACGCAGTATTTT.

This clone appeared a few times. This chain uses TRBV13 with TRBJ1-1, with D uncertain. Trimming pared 5 bases from V and 0 bases from J, leaving 13 bases between. Germline-derived CDR1 and CDR2 are PRHDT and FYEKMQ (reference sequence). CDR3 length: 15 residues. CDR3 loop: CASSPTGKMNTEAFF. In nucleotides, the CDR3 is TGTGCCAGCAGCCCAACCGGGAAGATGAACACTGAAGCTTTCTTT. Supplemented by reference TRBV13 and TRBJ1-1, the full variable domain reads AAGVIQSPRHLIKEKRETATLKCYPIPRHDTVYWYQQGPGQDPQFLISFYEKMQSDKGSIPDRFSAQQFSDYHSELNMSSLELGDSALYFCASSPTGKMNTEAFFGQGTRLTVV.

This rearrangement joins TRBV7-3 to TRBJ2-3, with a tentative D call TRBD2 (5 bases). Germline values: CDR1 SGHTA, CDR2 FQGTGA. CDR3 size: 15 residues. The V end lost 0 bases, the J end lost 2 bases, and 9 bases lay between the germline ends. In DNA, the CDR3 is TGTGCCAGCAGCTTAACTCGGCGGGCCACAGATACGCAGTATTTT. The encoded protein is CASSLTRRATDTQYF.

V gene TRBV7-9 combines with J gene TRBJ2-3, with 7 bases matching TRBD1. CDR1 is SEHNR, CDR2 FQNEAQ, per germline (reference sequence). The CDR3 has 16 residues. J gave up 4 bases and V 5 bases, and 12 bases lay outside the gene matches. The CDR3 DNA reads as TGTGCCAGCAGCCTTGAGAACAGGGGTATGTCAGATACGCAGTATTTT. Protein product: CASSLENRGMSDTQYF.

This sequence joins TRBV7-3 and TRBJ2-1; tentative D call: TRBD1 (5 bases). The CDR3 runs 14 residues. Trimming stripped 4 bases from V and 5 bases from J, with 12 bases between. CDR1 and CDR2 (germline): SGHTA, FQGTGA. CDR3 nucleotide sequence: TGTGCCAGCAGCTCCCGGACAATTGACAATGAGCAGTTCTTC. Residues: CASSSRTIDNEQFF.

CDR3 DNA: TGCGCCAGCAGCTACCGGGACAGGGACTATCAGCCCCAGCATTTT. It translates to CASSYRDRDYQPQHF. This chain joins TRBV4-1 and TRBJ1-5, with TRBD1 matching 9 bases. V dropped 5 bases and J dropped 5; count of bases not matched to a gene: 7. CDR1 MGHRA and CDR2 YSYEKL come from the germline V gene. The CDR3 covers 15 residues.

This clone is a singleton in its sample. The genes are TRBV7-9 and TRBJ2-4, with 7 positions matching TRBD2. The CDR3 sequence is 18 residues long. Unmatched junction bases numbered 10, after V lost 2 bases and J lost 0 bases. Germline loops: CDR1 SEHNR, CDR2 FQNEAQ (reference sequence). The CDR3 sequence: CASSLNPTSPLAKNIQYF. CDR3 DNA sequence: TGTGCCAGCAGCTTAAACCCGACTAGCCCCCTAGCCAAAAACATTCAGTACTTC.

The chain recombines TRBV15 with TRBJ1-2; 7 bases match TRBD1. Germline V lookup: CDR1 LNHNV, CDR2 YYDKDF (reference sequence). The CDR3 sequence is 15 residues long. J gave up 2 bases and V 4 bases, and 7 bases lay outside the gene matches. CDR3 in amino acids: CATSITGVANYGYTF. As DNA, the CDR3 is TGTGCCACCAGCATAACAGGGGTGGCAAACTATGGCTACACCTTC.

DNA of the CDR3: TGCGCCAGCAGCCCGTCTCAGGGGAAGGCTGAAAAACTGTTTTTT. Protein: CASSPSQGKAEKLFF. V gene TRBV4-1 combines with J gene TRBJ1-4; D may be TRBD1 (6 bases). The CDR3 contains 15 residues. Germline V gene sequence: CDR1 MGHRA, CDR2 YSYEKL. Trimming took 4 bases from V and 7 from J, leaving 16 bases between them.

This clone was recorded only once. The V and J genes are TRBV5-6 and TRBJ2-1; D is uncertain. V lost 0 bases and J lost 4, with 11 bases in between. CDR3 length: 15 residues. Germline-derived CDR1 and CDR2 are SGHDT and YYEEEE. The CDR3 nucleotides are TGTGCCAGCAGCTTGGGGCTAGGTCCTTACAATGAGCAGTTCTTC. Protein: CASSLGLGPYNEQFF.

The rearrangement joins TRBV11-3 to TRBJ1-4; unclear D gene. Trimming left V 3 bases short and J 0 bases short, with 14 bases between. Germline V CDR1 and CDR2: SGHNT, YENEEA. This CDR3 comprises 17 residues. The CDR3 protein is CASSFLRLEATNEKLFF. CDR3 bases: TGTGCCAGCAGCTTCTTACGGTTAGAAGCAACTAATGAAAAACTGTTTTTT. The whole variable domain, remainder taken from reference TRBV11-3 and TRBJ1-4, is EAGVVQSPRYKIIEKKQPVAFWCNPISGHNTLYWYLQNLGQGPELLIRYENEEAVDDSQLPKDRFSAERLKGVDSTLKIQPAELGDSAVYLCASSFLRLEATNEKLFFGSGTQLSVL.

The V gene is TRBV5-4, the J gene TRBJ2-3; 9 nucleotides line up with TRBD2. The CDR3 extends over 16 amino acids. J gave up 4 bases and V 4 bases, and 10 bases lay outside the gene matches. The germline gives CDR1 SGHNT, CDR2 YYREEE (reference sequence). CDR3 in DNA: TGTGCCAGCAGCCTCGGGACTAGCAGATGGGCAGATACGCAGTATTTT. Amino acids: CASSLGTSRWADTQYF. Full variable domain (rest looked up from reference TRBV5-4 and TRBJ2-3): ETGVTQSPTHLIKTRGQQVTLRCSSQSGHNTVSWYQQALGQGPQFIFQYYREEENGRGNFPPRFSGLQFPNYSSELNVNALELDDSALYLCASSLGTSRWADTQYFGPGTRLTVL.

V usage is TRBV6-1 and J usage is TRBJ2-7, with D tentatively TRBD2 (6 bases). CDR1 is MNHNS, CDR2 SASEGT, per germline. The CDR3 is 16 amino acids. V gave up 0 bases and J gave up 1 base, with 13 bases separating them. The CDR3 DNA reads TGTGCCAGCAGTGAAGCGCAGTGGGAGGATTCCTACGAGCAGTACTTC. This sequence encodes CASSEAQWEDSYEQYF.

The rearrangement uses TRBV7-9 and TRBJ2-3; the match to TRBD1 covers 7 bases. The CDR3 covers 13 residues. Germline CDR1 SEHNR, CDR2 FQNEAQ (reference sequence). V trimming: 8 bases; J trimming: 1 base; junction bases outside the gene matches: 3. CDR3 DNA sequence: TGTGCCAGCCGGACAGGAGGCACAGATACGCAGTATTTT. It specifies CASRTGGTDTQYF.

The chain joins TRBV2 to TRBJ1-2, with D maybe TRBD1 (5 bases). The CDR3 runs 13 residues. With 3 bases removed from V and 14 bases from J, the gap between germline ends came to 19 bases. The germline V gene has CDR1 SNHLY and CDR2 FYNNEI. This CDR3 is CASSEAGDGLRTF. Written as DNA, the CDR3 is TGTGCCAGCAGTGAGGCGGGGGATGGGCTGCGGACCTTC.

The CDR3 region is CATSGRGQDTYEQYF. The DNA of the CDR3 is TGTGCCACCAGCGGTAGGGGACAGGACACCTACGAGCAGTACTTC. The genes are TRBV15 and TRBJ2-7, with 8 positions matching TRBD1. The CDR3 has 15 amino acids. The J segment lost 2 bases and the V segment lost 5 bases, leaving 8 bases of the junction unmatched. Germline V gene data show CDR1 as LNHNV and CDR2 as YYDKDF (reference sequence).